This TCR beta chain emerged from a study of cytomegalovirus exposure and HLA in healthy donors. For the study at large: Assignment to the Caucasian-associated ancestry cluster applied to approximately 80% of the roughly 410 genotyped donors.

It was with 60 Vbeta and 13 Jbeta primers that the PCR ran. Profiling relied on immunoSEQ multiplex PCR, and the TCRdb table lists in-frame clones only, not all of them. Found here are roughly 190,000 clones, 65% to 85% of them singletons; the top ten hold 3.5% to 4%. For this clone: Its antigen is not identified.

Whole-study results and caveats: TCR beta V- and J-gene trimming was later associated with a missense DCLRE1C variant. CMV serostatus was the sole immune exposure information available.

The clonotype originates from a man aged 50-60 years in good health and CMV-seronegative. Sample: PBMCs.

Here the CDR3 reads CASSEGLDTGELFF. CDR3 in DNA: TGTGCCAGCAGTGAGGGACTAGACACCGGGGAGCTGTTTTTT. V usage is TRBV6-1 and J usage is TRBJ2-2; 8 nucleotides match TRBD2. The CDR3 is made up of 14 amino acids. The J segment lost 3 bases and the V segment lost 3 bases, leaving 0 bases of the junction unmatched. Germline V CDR1 and CDR2: MNHNS, SASEGT.